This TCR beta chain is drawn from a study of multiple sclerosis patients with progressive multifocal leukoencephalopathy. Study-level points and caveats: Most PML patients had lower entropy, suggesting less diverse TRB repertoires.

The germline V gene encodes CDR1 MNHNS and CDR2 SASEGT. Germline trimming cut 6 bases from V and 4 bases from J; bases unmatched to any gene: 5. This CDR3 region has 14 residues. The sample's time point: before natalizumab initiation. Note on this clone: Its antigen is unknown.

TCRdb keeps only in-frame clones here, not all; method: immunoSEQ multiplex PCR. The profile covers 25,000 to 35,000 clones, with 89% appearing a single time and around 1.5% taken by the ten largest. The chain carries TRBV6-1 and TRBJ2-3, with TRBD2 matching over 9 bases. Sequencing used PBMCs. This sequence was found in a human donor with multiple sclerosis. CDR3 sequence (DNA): TGTGCCAGCAGGGCTAGCGGGATGGCAGATACGCAGTATTTT. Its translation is CASRASGMADTQYF.